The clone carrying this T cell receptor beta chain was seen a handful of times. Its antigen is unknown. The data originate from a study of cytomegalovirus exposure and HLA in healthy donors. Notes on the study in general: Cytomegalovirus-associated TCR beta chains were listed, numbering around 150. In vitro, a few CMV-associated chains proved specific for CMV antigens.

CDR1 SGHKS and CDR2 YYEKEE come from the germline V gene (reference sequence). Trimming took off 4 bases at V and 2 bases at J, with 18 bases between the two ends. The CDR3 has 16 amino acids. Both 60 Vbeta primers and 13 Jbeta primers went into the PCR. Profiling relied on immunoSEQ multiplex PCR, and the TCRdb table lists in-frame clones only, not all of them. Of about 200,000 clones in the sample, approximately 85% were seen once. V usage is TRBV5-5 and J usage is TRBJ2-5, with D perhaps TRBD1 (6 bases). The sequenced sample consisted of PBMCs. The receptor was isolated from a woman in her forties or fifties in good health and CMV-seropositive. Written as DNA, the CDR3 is TGTGCCAGCAGCCTTCTGAACCGGGACAAGCAAGAGACCCAGTACTTC. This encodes CASSLLNRDKQETQYF.